This T cell receptor (beta chain) was sequenced for a study of blood T cell repertoires in COVID-19. Looking at the study overall: Samples came from the United States, Italy and Spain, spanning acute and convalescent COVID-19.

Here immunoSEQ multiplex PCR was the method, and the copy in TCRdb shows in-frame clones only, minus some. The sample carries over 60,000 clones, about three quarters recorded once. The CDR3 consists of 15 residues. V was clipped by 5 bases and J by 6 bases; unmatched bases: 10. Germline loops: CDR1 MNHEY, CDR2 SVGAGI. Sequencing used peripheral blood. The origin of this receptor is a woman older than 75 with acute or convalescent COVID-19. The chain carries TRBV6-5 and TRBJ2-7; TRBD2 aligns across 10 bases. CDR3 sequence (DNA): TGTGCCAGCAGTCTGAAAGCGGGAGGGCCGGGCGAGCAGTACTTC. It is translated as CASSLKAGGPGEQYF.